Below, 13 T cell receptor beta chains from the same sample are listed, as sequenced in a study of long-term antiretroviral therapy in people with HIV. Sequencing relied on immunoSEQ assay v3.0, run at survey level. TCRdb's table, derived via immunoSEQ multiplex PCR, lists solely in-frame clones and lacks some. The data show fewer than 40,000 clones, with roughly 79% seen just once and over 7% held by the top ten. Sequenced material: unsorted PBMCs, taken 3.1 years after starting antiretroviral therapy. The receptors were gathered from a woman between 50 and 59 years old with HIV.

A remark on this clone: In the same sample, other DNA sequences code for this CDR3. V and J are TRBV5-1 and TRBJ2-3; possibly TRBD1 or TRBD2 for D (5 bases each). Germline CDR1 and CDR2: SGHRS and YFSETQ. CDR3 length: 14 amino acids. Trimming shortened V by 0 bases and J by 0 bases, and 5 bases separated the two germline ends. CDR3 sequence reads: CASSLGDSTDTQYF. In DNA, the CDR3 is TGCGCCAGCAGCTTGGGGGACAGCACAGATACGCAGTATTTT.

The chain uses TRBV7-7 and TRBJ1-2; 7 bases match TRBD1. In germline, CDR1 is SSHAT, CDR2 FNYEAQ (reference sequence). V lost 1 base, J lost 4 bases, and 6 bases stayed unmatched. This CDR3 is built from 15 residues. In nucleotides, the CDR3 is TGTGCCAGCAGCTTAGAGAAAGGACAGGCCTATGGCTACACCTTC. It translates to CASSLEKGQAYGYTF.

The chain joins TRBV23-1 to TRBJ1-2; weak D call: TRBD1 (5 bases). TRBV23-1 is noted as an ORF with a role that remains uncertain. V was pared by 3 bases and J by 1 base, with 15 bases between. The CDR3 has 16 amino acids. The CDR3 bases are TGCGCCAGCAGTCATTGTGGTGGGGGTTTTAACTATGGCTACACCTTC. Protein: CASSHCGGGFNYGYTF.

The J gene is TRBJ2-2, the V gene TRBV7-3; unclear D gene. There are 12 residues in the CDR3. Trimming shortened V by 4 bases and J by 6 bases, and 6 bases separated the two germline ends. Germline loops: CDR1 SGHTA, CDR2 FQGTGA. CDR3 amino acids: CASSSIPGELFF. The CDR3 DNA reads as TGTGCCAGCAGCTCTATCCCCGGGGAGCTGTTTTTT.

V gene TRBV18 combines with J gene TRBJ2-2; either TRBD1 or TRBD2 may fit D (5 bases each). The CDR3 is 16 residues long. V gave up 3 bases and J gave up 2 bases, with 13 bases separating them. Germline CDR1 and CDR2: KGHSH and LQKENI. CDR3 nucleotides: TGTGCCAGCTCACCCCCCGGGACCCAAAACACCGGGGAGCTGTTTTTT. Translating it yields CASSPPGTQNTGELFF.

The V and J genes are TRBV9 and TRBJ1-6; TRBD1 aligns across 8 bases. This CDR3 spans 15 amino acids. The germline CDR1 and CDR2 sequences are SGDLS and YYNGEE. V gave up 2 bases and J gave up 6 bases; unmatched junction bases: 4. Here the CDR3 reads CASSVTGTGNSPLHF. In nucleotides, the CDR3 is TGTGCCAGCAGCGTGACCGGGACAGGTAATTCACCCCTCCACTTT.

The chain links TRBV2 to TRBJ1-5; maybe TRBD1 (5 bases). Looked up from germline, CDR1 is SNHLY and CDR2 is FYNNEI. The CDR3 sequence is 13 residues long. V lost 4 bases and J lost 3, with 7 bases in between. CDR3 sequence (DNA): TGTGCCAGCAGTGTGACAGTCAATCAGCCCCAGCATTTT. This codes for CASSVTVNQPQHF.

The chain employs TRBV19 and TRBJ1-2; TRBD1 is a possible D gene (6 bases). The CDR3 loop spans 14 amino acids. V was cut by 7 bases and J by 8 bases, with 20 bases left in between. Germline CDR1 and CDR2: LNHDA and SQIVND (reference sequence). The DNA for the CDR3 is TGTGCCAGTACACTAGTGGGCAGGGGCCAAGGCTACACCTTC. Protein: CASTLVGRGQGYTF. The variable domain in full, completed from reference TRBV19 and TRBJ1-2, reads DGGITQSPKYLFRKEGQNVTLSCEQNLNHDAMYWYRQDPGQGLRLIYYSQIVNDFQKGDIAEGYSVSREKKESFPLTVTSAQKNPTAFYLCASTLVGRGQGYTFGSGTRLTVV.

This clone rates as medium-sized. This same CDR3 is encoded by further DNA sequences in the sample. This rearrangement joins TRBV2 to TRBJ1-2; D is unresolved. V shed 3 bases and J shed 5 bases, with 10 bases lying between them. Germline CDR1 and CDR2: SNHLY and FYNNEI. The CDR3 totals 13 residues. CDR3 residues: CASSERPDYGYTF. The CDR3 DNA reads as TGTGCCAGCAGTGAGAGACCGGATTATGGCTACACCTTC.

CDR3 amino acids: CASSPIYNPGGGQYV. In DNA, the CDR3 is TGTGCCAGCAGCCCGATCTATAACCCCGGAGGCGGGCAGTACGTC. The chain links TRBV11-2 to TRBJ2-7; D possibly corresponds to TRBD2 (5 bases). V was clipped by 5 bases and J by 9 bases, with 23 bases between them. The CDR3 sequence is 15 residues long. Germline CDR1 and CDR2: SGHAT and FQNNGV.

The V and J genes are TRBV5-5 and TRBJ1-1; the D is unclear. This CDR3 has 14 residues. V was pared by 0 bases and J by 6 bases, with 12 bases between. Germline CDR1 is SGHKS and CDR2 is YYEKEE (reference sequence). CDR3 nucleotides: TGTGCCAGCAGCTTGGGTGTTGCACCCGCTGAAGCTTTCTTT. Protein sequence: CASSLGVAPAEAFF. Based on the CDR3 plus reference TRBV5-5 and TRBJ1-1, the full variable domain is DAGVTQSPTHLIKTRGQQVTLRCSPISGHKSVSWYQQVLGQGPQFIFQYYEKEERGRGNFPDRFSARQFPNYSSELNVNALLLGDSALYLCASSLGVAPAEAFFGQGTRLTVV.

V is TRBV7-2 and J is TRBJ2-5; D possibly uses TRBD1 or TRBD2 (5 bases each). V lost 4 bases, J lost 5 bases, and 14 bases lay in between. The CDR3 spans 14 residues. The germline gives CDR1 SGHTA, CDR2 FQGNSA. The CDR3 DNA reads as TGTGCCAGCAGCTCGAGACAGCCGGGGGAGACCCAGTACTTC. Its protein product is CASSSRQPGETQYF. The full variable domain, completed using reference TRBV7-2 and TRBJ2-5, is GAGVSQSPSNKVTEKGKDVELRCDPISGHTALYWYRQSLGQGLEFLIYFQGNSAPDKSGLPSDRFSAERTGGSVSTLTIQRTQQEDSAVYLCASSSRQPGETQYFGPGTRLLVL.

The V call is TRBV7-2, the J call TRBJ1-2; 9 nucleotides agree with TRBD1. Germline loops: CDR1 SGHTA, CDR2 FQGNSA. The CDR3 has 14 residues. After removal of 6 bases from V and 5 bases from J, the junction contained 7 bases not matched to a gene. This CDR3 reads CASSTGGGIYGYTF. CDR3 sequence (DNA): TGTGCCAGCAGTACAGGGGGCGGAATTTATGGCTACACCTTC.